Listed below are T cell receptor beta chains from one sample, sequenced in a study of CD8+CD57+ T cells in acquired aplastic anemia. A single record per CDR3 protein comes from TCRdb applying MiXCR to the reads. This sample has just over 450,000 distinct CDR3 sequences, with more than 25% found just once. Sequenced sample: sorted CD4+, CD8+, or CD8+CD57+ T cells (not recorded which) from PBMCs. The receptors were sampled from a human donor with aplastic anemia. Each CDR3 is given with its conserved first and last residue. The D gene is left open where the match is weak. The size entry is marked missing in some rows and otherwise reads once, few, many or a size class.

>few|TRBJ2-1|TRBV4-2|TRBD2|16
CASSPDSGNTYNEQFF
TGTGCCAGCAGCCCAGATAGCGGGAACACCTACAATGAGCAGTTCTTC
>few|TRBJ2-1|TRBV20-1|TRBD2|13
CSARPPTSAWQFF
TGCAGTGCTAGACCTCCGACTAGCGCCTGGCAGTTCTTC
>-|TRBJ2-7|TRBV7-6|-|12
CASSLAMGEQYF
TGTGCCAGCAGCTTAGCTATGGGCGAGCAGTACTTC
>-|TRBJ1-2|TRBV6-5|-|16
CASSYSNQRAGRGYTF
TGTGCCAGCAGTTACTCGAACCAAAGGGCAGGTCGTGGCTACACCTTC
>-|TRBJ2-2|TRBV7-9|-|15
CASSRTDGSPGELFF
TGTGCCAGCAGCCGAACGGACGGATCCCCCGGGGAGCTGTTTTTT
>-|TRBJ2-7|TRBV15|-|16
CATSRTLRDGYYEQYF
TGTGCCACCAGCAGAACCCTTCGGGACGGATACTACGAGCAGTACTTC
>-|TRBJ2-1|TRBV30|-|14
CAWVDTHSYNEQFF
TGTGCCTGGGTGGACACACACTCCTACAATGAGCAGTTCTTC
>-|TRBJ2-1|TRBV6-2/TRBV6-3|TRBD1|13
CASGDRESREQFF
TGTGCCAGCGGGGACAGGGAATCGCGTGAGCAGTTCTTC
>-|TRBJ2-3|TRBV11-2|-|16
CASSSRPGLSTDTQYF
TGTGCCAGCAGCTCCCGCCCGGGACTTAGCACAGATACGCAGTATTTT
>many|TRBJ1-3|TRBV7-8|-|15
CASSLAAAGGNTIYF
TGTGCCAGCAGCTTAGCTGCGGCAGGGGGAAACACCATATATTTT
>many|TRBJ2-1|TRBV29-1|-|13
CSVEVVVDNEQFF
TGCAGCGTTGAAGTGGTGGTGGACAATGAGCAGTTCTTC
>once|TRBJ2-3|TRBV11-2|TRBD2|16
CASNKGRGGGADTQYF
TGTGCCAGCAACAAGGGCCGCGGGGGGGGTGCAGATACGCAGTATTTT
>-|TRBJ2-3|TRBV10-2|TRBD1|13
CASSEDRADTQYF
TGCGCCAGCAGCGAGGACAGGGCCGATACGCAGTATTTT
>-|TRBJ2-5|TRBV4-2|TRBD2|17
CASSQDPASGSQETQYF
TGTGCCAGCAGCCAAGATCCTGCTAGCGGGTCGCAAGAGACCCAGTACTTC
>-|TRBJ2-5|TRBV11-1|TRBD1|14
CASSSQGQGGTQYF
TGTGCCAGCAGCTCCCAGGGACAGGGTGGGACCCAGTACTTC
>-|TRBJ2-5|TRBV20-1|TRBD1|13
CSAGWTGQETQYF
TGCAGTGCTGGGTGGACAGGGCAAGAGACCCAGTACTTC
>-|TRBJ1-6|TRBV25-1|TRBD1|16
CASSEGGGQGDSPLHF
TGTGCCAGCAGTGAGGGTGGCGGACAGGGGGATTCACCCCTCCACTTT
>few|TRBJ1-1|TRBV19|TRBD1|16
CASSIPRQGSSTEAFF
TGTGCCAGTAGTATACCCCGACAGGGGTCGAGTACTGAAGCTTTCTTT
>-|TRBJ2-7|TRBV29-1|TRBD1|16
CSVVPNGQGTSYEQYF
TGCAGCGTTGTCCCCAATGGACAGGGAACCTCCTACGAGCAGTACTTC
>few|TRBJ1-1|TRBV6-5|TRBD1|14
CASSYGQGDTEAFF
TGTGCCAGCAGTTACGGACAGGGGGACACTGAAGCTTTCTTT
>few|TRBJ2-2|TRBV30|-|15
CAWSRDHANTGELFF
TGTGCCTGGAGTAGGGACCACGCGAACACCGGGGAGCTGTTTTTT
>many|TRBJ1-1|TRBV9|TRBD1|14
CASSPGTANTEAFF
TGTGCCAGCAGTCCCGGGACAGCGAACACTGAAGCTTTCTTT
>few|TRBJ2-3|TRBV2|-|15
CASSLLAQGADTQYF
TGTGCCAGCAGCTTACTAGCGCAGGGGGCAGATACGCAGTATTTT
>-|TRBJ1-6|TRBV2|TRBD1|15
CASSEGTGGRSPLHF
TGTGCCAGCAGTGAAGGGACAGGCGGACGATCACCCCTCCACTTT
>-|TRBJ2-5|TRBV20-1|TRBD2|14
CSAGTSGGEETQYF
TGCAGTGCTGGGACTAGCGGGGGGGAAGAGACCCAGTACTTC
>many|TRBJ1-2|TRBV2|TRBD1|15
CASSAPTGSNYGYTF
TGTGCCAGCAGTGCGCCGACAGGGAGCAACTATGGCTACACCTTC
>-|TRBJ1-6|TRBV15|-|14
CATSREGSSSPLHF
TGTGCCACCAGCAGAGAAGGGAGTAGTTCACCCCTCCACTTT
>few|TRBJ2-2|TRBV2|TRBD2|15
CASSSGLAGFGELFF
TGTGCCAGCAGTTCGGGACTAGCGGGATTCGGGGAGCTGTTTTTT
>few|TRBJ1-5|TRBV2|-|13
CASVERINQPQHF
TGTGCCAGCGTTGAACGGATTAATCAGCCCCAGCATTTT
>few|TRBJ2-1|TRBV20-1|-|13
CSVLSVLNTEQFF
TGCAGTGTCCTTAGCGTGTTAAACACTGAGCAGTTCTTC
>-|TRBJ1-3|TRBV5-6|-|14
CASSRDFSGNTIYF
TGTGCCAGCAGCCGGGACTTCTCTGGAAACACCATATATTTT
>once|TRBJ1-4|TRBV27|-|18
CASSHRNPPIWPTNRLFF
TGTGCCAGCAGTCACCGAAATCCCCCGATCTGGCCAACGAATCGACTGTTTTTT
>many|TRBJ1-1|TRBV10-3|-|14
CATNRGGLSTEAFF
TGTGCCACGAATCGAGGGGGGCTTAGCACTGAAGCTTTCTTT
>many|TRBJ2-3|TRBV10-2|-|13
CASSALAGDTQYF
TGCGCCAGCAGTGCTTTGGCGGGGGATACGCAGTATTTT
>-|TRBJ1-1|TRBV7-9|-|13
CASSFEPNTEAFF
TGTGCCAGCAGCTTCGAGCCGAACACTGAAGCTTTCTTT
>many|TRBJ2-7|TRBV20-1|-|17
CSAIVPIGNRGSYEQYF
TGCAGTGCTATAGTCCCCATCGGAAACCGGGGATCCTACGAGCAGTACTTC
>many|TRBJ2-1|TRBV10-3|-|13
CAISLRDSNEQFF
TGTGCCATCAGTCTCCGGGATTCTAATGAGCAGTTCTTC
>many|TRBJ1-2|TRBV20-1|-|13
CSARDGVNYGYTF
TGCAGTGCTCGGGACGGAGTTAACTATGGCTACACCTTC
>-|TRBJ1-2|TRBV14|-|13
CASSQQLDYGYTF
TGTGCCAGCAGCCAACAGCTGGACTATGGCTACACCTTC
>many|TRBJ1-1|TRBV7-2|-|13
CASSLEMNTEAFF
TGTGCCAGCAGCTTAGAGATGAACACTGAAGCTTTCTTT
>-|TRBJ2-7|TRBV15|TRBD1|17
CATSREGQGVYGYEQYF
TGCGCCACCAGCAGAGAAGGACAGGGGGTTTACGGCTACGAGCAGTACTTC
>-|TRBJ1-2|TRBV2|TRBD1|15
CASSTRGRPNYGYTF
TGTGCCAGCAGCACCAGGGGGCGGCCTAACTATGGCTACACCTTC
>-|TRBJ1-6|TRBV9|-|14
CASSVGFDNSPLHF
TGTGCCAGCAGCGTAGGATTCGATAATTCACCCCTCCACTTT
>-|TRBJ1-1|TRBV7-9|TRBD1|14
CASSDTGTATEAFF
TGTGCCAGCAGTGACACCGGGACAGCCACTGAAGCTTTCTTT
>many|TRBJ2-7|TRBV24-1|TRBD1|15
CATSDVGQGGYEQYF
TGTGCCACCAGTGATGTAGGACAGGGGGGCTACGAGCAGTACTTC
>-|TRBJ1-5|TRBV2|-|15
CASKGGQSAHQPQHF
TGTGCCAGCAAGGGTGGACAGTCCGCCCATCAGCCCCAGCATTTT
>many|TRBJ2-5|TRBV19|TRBD1|15
CASSLGQGVQETQYF
TGTGCCAGTAGTCTAGGACAGGGGGTACAAGAGACCCAGTACTTC